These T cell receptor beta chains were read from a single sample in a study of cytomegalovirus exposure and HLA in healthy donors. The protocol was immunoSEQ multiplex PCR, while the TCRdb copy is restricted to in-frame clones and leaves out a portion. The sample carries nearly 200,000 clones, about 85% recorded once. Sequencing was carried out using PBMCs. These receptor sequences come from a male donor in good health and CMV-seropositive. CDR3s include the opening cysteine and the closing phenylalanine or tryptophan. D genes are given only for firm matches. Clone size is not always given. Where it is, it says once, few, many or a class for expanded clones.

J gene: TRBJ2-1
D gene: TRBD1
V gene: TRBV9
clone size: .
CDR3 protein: CASSVGTGAYNEQFF
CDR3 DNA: TGTGCCAGCAGCGTAGGGACAGGGGCCTACAATGAGCAGTTCTTC

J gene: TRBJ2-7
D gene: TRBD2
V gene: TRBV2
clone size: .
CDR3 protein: CASSLADTYEQYF
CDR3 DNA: TGTGCCAGCAGTCTAGCGGATACCTACGAGCAGTACTTC

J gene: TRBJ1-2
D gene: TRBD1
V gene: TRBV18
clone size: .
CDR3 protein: CASSLPGQGSSYTF
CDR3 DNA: TGTGCCAGCTCCCTACCCGGACAGGGGAGTAGCTACACCTTC

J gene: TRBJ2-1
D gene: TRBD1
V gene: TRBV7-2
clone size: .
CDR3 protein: CASSTGQGNEQFF
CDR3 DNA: TGTGCCAGCAGCACAGGACAGGGGAATGAGCAGTTCTTC

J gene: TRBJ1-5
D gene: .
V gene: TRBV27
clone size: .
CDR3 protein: CASSPERRSGPNQPQHF
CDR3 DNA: TGTGCCAGCAGTCCGGAGCGGAGATCAGGCCCGAATCAGCCCCAGCATTTT

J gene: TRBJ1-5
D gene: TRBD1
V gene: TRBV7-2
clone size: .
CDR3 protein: CASSPRQGNQPQHF
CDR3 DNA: TGTGCCAGCAGCCCTAGACAGGGGAATCAGCCCCAGCATTTT

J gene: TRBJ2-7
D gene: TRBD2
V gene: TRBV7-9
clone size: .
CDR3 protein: CASRTGTSGSYEQYF
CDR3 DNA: TGTGCCAGCAGGACCGGGACTAGCGGGAGCTACGAGCAGTACTTC

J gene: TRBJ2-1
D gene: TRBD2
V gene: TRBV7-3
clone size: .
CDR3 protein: CASSLRRESSSYNEQFF
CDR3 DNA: TGTGCCAGCAGCTTAAGGCGGGAGAGCAGCTCCTACAATGAGCAGTTCTTC

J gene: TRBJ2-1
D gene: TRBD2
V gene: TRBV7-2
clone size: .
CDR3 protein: CASSLVGTSGYNEQFF
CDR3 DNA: TGTGCCAGCAGCTTAGTTGGGACTAGCGGATACAATGAGCAGTTCTTC

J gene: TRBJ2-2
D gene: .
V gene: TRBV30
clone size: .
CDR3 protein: CAWSVIYTGELFF
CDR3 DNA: TGTGCCTGGAGTGTAATCTACACCGGGGAGCTGTTTTTT

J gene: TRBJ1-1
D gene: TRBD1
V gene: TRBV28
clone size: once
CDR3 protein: CASISGGTEAFF
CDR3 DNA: TGTGCCAGCATTTCAGGGGGTACTGAAGCTTTCTTT

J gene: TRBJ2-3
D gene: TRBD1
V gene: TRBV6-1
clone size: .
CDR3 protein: CASSGQGLGDTQYF
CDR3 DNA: TGTGCCAGCAGCGGACAGGGCTTAGGGGATACGCAGTATTTT

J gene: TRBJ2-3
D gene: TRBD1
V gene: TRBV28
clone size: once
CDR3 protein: CASRGQGRSTDTQYF
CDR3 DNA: TGTGCCAGCAGAGGACAGGGGAGGAGCACAGATACGCAGTATTTT

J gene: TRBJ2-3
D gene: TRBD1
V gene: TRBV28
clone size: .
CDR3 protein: CASRRQGAADTQYF
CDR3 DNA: TGTGCCAGCCGACGACAGGGGGCGGCAGATACGCAGTATTTT

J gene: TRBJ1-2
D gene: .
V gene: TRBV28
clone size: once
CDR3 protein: CAIQRYGNYGYTF
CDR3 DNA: TGTGCCATCCAGAGGTACGGAAACTATGGCTACACCTTC

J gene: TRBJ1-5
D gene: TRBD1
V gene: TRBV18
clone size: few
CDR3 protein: CASSPQGALVNQPQHF
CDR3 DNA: TGTGCCAGCTCACCTCAGGGGGCTTTGGTAAATCAGCCCCAGCATTTT

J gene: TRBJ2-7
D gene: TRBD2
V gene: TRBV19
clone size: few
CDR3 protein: CASMRGGAHEQYF
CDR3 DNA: TGTGCCAGTATGCGCGGGGGGGCCCACGAGCAGTACTTC

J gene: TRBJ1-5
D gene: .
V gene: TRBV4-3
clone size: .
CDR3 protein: CASSQEWGGAGQPQHF
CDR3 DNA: TGCGCCAGCAGCCAAGAGTGGGGAGGGGCGGGTCAGCCCCAGCATTTT

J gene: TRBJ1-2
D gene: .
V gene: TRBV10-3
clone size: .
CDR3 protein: CAISVGSPGDGYTF
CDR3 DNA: TGTGCCATCAGTGTCGGCTCACCCGGGGATGGCTACACCTTC